Presented here are 10 T cell receptor beta chains from one specimen sequenced in a study of CD8+CD57+ T cells in acquired aplastic anemia. The TCR beta profiling, which covered VDJ combination and CDR3 sequence, was carried out using genomic DNA as the template. TCRdb itself ran the reads through MiXCR, one entry per CDR3 protein. The sample consists of around 170,000 distinct CDR3 sequences, just under 50% of them appearing once. Individuals selected for sequencing had exhibited CD8+CD57+ cell expansion on flow cytometry. Sequenced material: sorted CD4+, CD8+, or CD8+CD57+ T cells (not recorded which) from PBMCs. Receptors originate from a human donor with aplastic anemia.

The chain has TRBV5-1 and TRBJ2-1, with a weak D call TRBD1 (6 bases). This CDR3 region has 15 residues. Germline CDR1 SGHRS, CDR2 YFSETQ. V shed 1 base and J shed 4 bases, with 12 bases lying between them. CDR3 nucleotide sequence: TGCGCCAGCAGCTTGTCTGGGGACAATTACAATGAGCAGTTCTTC. Its protein is CASSLSGDNYNEQFF.

The chain uses TRBV11-1 and TRBJ2-7; possible D gene TRBD2, 5 bases. The CDR3 has 17 amino acids. Germline assignment: CDR1 SGHAT and CDR2 FQDESV (reference sequence). V gave up 2 bases and J gave up 0 bases, with 17 bases separating them. The CDR3 DNA reads TGTGCCAGCAGCTTATCTCTCGGCGGAGGTTTCTCCTACGAGCAGTACTTC. This translates into CASSLSLGGGFSYEQYF.

This chain uses TRBV24-1 with TRBJ2-1, with D possibly matching TRBD1 (5 bases). CDR1 is KGHDR and CDR2 is SFDVKD in the germline V gene. The CDR3 runs 16 residues. Deletions cut 3 bases from V and 7 bases from J, with 18 bases between. This CDR3 reads CATSDPLQVVGNEQFF. The DNA of the CDR3 is TGTGCCACCAGTGATCCATTACAGGTTGTGGGGAATGAGCAGTTCTTC.

V and J are TRBV19 and TRBJ1-5; D is ambiguous. The CDR3 has 12 amino acids. Germline V gene lookup returns CDR1 LNHDA and CDR2 SQIVND (reference sequence). V was shortened by 5 bases and J by 2 bases, with 4 bases between the two germline ends. The CDR3 loop reads CASSVGNQPQHF. The CDR3 DNA follows: TGTGCCAGTAGTGTAGGCAATCAGCCCCAGCATTTT.

J is TRBJ2-7 and V is TRBV10-1; TRBD1 matches at 12 bases. V gave up 9 bases and J gave up 4 bases; unmatched junction bases: 7. Germline values: CDR1 WNHNN, CDR2 SYGVQD (reference sequence). The CDR3 runs 14 residues. The CDR3, as DNA: TGCGCCAGTGCGACGGGACAGGGGGCGTACGAGCAGTACTTC. Protein: CASATGQGAYEQYF.

J is TRBJ2-3 and V is TRBV19; maybe TRBD1 (7 bases). The V end lost 5 bases, the J end lost 9 bases, and 18 bases lay between the germline ends. Germline CDR1 and CDR2: LNHDA and SQIVND (reference sequence). This CDR3 contains 14 residues. Here the CDR3 reads CASSPEGQPSTQYF. The CDR3 DNA reads as TGTGCCAGTAGTCCGGAGGGACAGCCAAGCACGCAGTATTTT. The full variable domain, in which reference TRBV19 and TRBJ2-3 provide the parts outside the CDR3, is DGGITQSPKYLFRKEGQNVTLSCEQNLNHDAMYWYRQDPGQGLRLIYYSQIVNDFQKGDIAEGYSVSREKKESFPLTVTSAQKNPTAFYLCASSPEGQPSTQYFGPGTRLTVL.

The V call is TRBV2, the J call TRBJ2-1, with 12 nucleotides matching TRBD2. The germline CDR1 and CDR2 sequences are SNHLY and FYNNEI. The CDR3 spans 14 residues. V gave up 5 bases and J gave up 8 bases; unmatched junction bases: 4. The DNA of the CDR3 is TGTGCCAGCAGTCGGACTAGCGGGATCCATGAGCAGTTCTTC. This sequence encodes CASSRTSGIHEQFF.

Only a few counts were recorded for this clonotype. A much larger clone is a single base away; this may be a read error. The CDR3 sequence: CSARRSGGHGDTQYF. Here the CDR3 DNA reads TGCAGTGCTAGACGAAGCGGGGGCCATGGAGATACGCAGTATTTT. This rearrangement joins TRBV20-1 to TRBJ2-3; 8 bases align to TRBD2. Looked up from germline, CDR1 is DFQATT and CDR2 is SNEGSKA (reference sequence). The CDR3 is 15 residues long. With 2 bases clipped from V and 5 bases from J, the junction kept 9 bases outside the gene matches.

The V and J genes are TRBV30 and TRBJ1-1; unclear D gene. Germline CDR1 reads GTSNPN; CDR2 reads SVGIG (reference sequence). CDR3 length: 11 amino acids. The V gene lost 3 bases and the J gene lost 7 bases, with 9 bases spanning the gap. The CDR3 DNA reads TGTGCCTGGAGGGGCGGCGGTGAAGCTTTCTTT. Translating it yields CAWRGGGEAFF.

The V gene is TRBV5-1, the J gene TRBJ2-1; no definite D call. Germline V CDR1 and CDR2: SGHRS, YFSETQ. V dropped 2 bases and J dropped 4 bases, with 13 bases sitting between them. The CDR3 is 15 amino acids. CDR3 in amino acids: CASSLGGEAYNEQFF. Here the CDR3 DNA reads TGCGCCAGCAGCTTAGGCGGCGAGGCATACAATGAGCAGTTCTTC.